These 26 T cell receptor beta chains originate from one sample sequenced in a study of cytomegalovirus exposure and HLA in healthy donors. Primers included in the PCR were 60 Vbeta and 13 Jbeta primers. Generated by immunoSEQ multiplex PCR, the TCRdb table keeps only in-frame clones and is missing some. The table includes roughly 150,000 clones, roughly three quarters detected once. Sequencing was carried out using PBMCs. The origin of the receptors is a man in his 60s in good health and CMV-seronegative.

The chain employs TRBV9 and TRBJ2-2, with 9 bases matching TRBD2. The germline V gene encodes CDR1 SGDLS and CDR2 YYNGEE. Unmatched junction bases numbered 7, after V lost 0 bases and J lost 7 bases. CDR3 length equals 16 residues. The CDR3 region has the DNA TGTGCCAGCAGCGTAGGGCTAGCGGGGTTCGGCGGGGAGCTGTTTTTT. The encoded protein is CASSVGLAGFGGELFF.

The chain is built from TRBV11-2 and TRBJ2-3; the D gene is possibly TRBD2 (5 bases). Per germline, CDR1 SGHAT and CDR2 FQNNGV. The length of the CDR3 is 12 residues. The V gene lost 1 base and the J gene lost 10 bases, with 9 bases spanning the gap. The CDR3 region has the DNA TGTGCCAGCAGCTTAGTGCCGGAGGCGCAGTATTTT. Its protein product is CASSLVPEAQYF.

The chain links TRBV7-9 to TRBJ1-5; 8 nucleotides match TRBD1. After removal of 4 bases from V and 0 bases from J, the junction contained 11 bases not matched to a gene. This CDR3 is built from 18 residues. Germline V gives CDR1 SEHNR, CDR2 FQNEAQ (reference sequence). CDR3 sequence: CASSYGLGQGGSNQPQHF. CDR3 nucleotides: TGTGCCAGCAGCTACGGGCTCGGACAGGGCGGTAGCAATCAGCCCCAGCATTTT. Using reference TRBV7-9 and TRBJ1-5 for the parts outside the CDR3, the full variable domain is DTGVSQNPRHKITKRGQNVTFRCDPISEHNRLYWYRQTLGQGPEFLTYFQNEAQLEKSRLLSDRFSAERPKGSFSTLEIQRTEQGDSAMYLCASSYGLGQGGSNQPQHFGDGTRLSIL.

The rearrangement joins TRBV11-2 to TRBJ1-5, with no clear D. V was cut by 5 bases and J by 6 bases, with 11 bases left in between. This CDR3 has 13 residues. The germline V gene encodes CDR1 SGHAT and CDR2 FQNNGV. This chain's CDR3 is CASSTELGQPQHF. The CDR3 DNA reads TGTGCCAGCAGCACAGAGTTAGGTCAGCCCCAGCATTTT.

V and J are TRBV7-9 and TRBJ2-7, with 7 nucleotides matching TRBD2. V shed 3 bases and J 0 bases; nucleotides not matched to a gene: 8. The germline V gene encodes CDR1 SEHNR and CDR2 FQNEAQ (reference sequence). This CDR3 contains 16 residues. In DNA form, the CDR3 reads TGTGCCAGCAGCTTGGGAGGGTTCCCCACCTCCTACGAGCAGTACTTC. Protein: CASSLGGFPTSYEQYF.

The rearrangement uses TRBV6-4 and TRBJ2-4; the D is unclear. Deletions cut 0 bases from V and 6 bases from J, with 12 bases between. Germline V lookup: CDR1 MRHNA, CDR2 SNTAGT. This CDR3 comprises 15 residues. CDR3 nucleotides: TGTGCCAGCAGTGACTCTTATCCGCCAGGAAACATTCAGTACTTC. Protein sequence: CASSDSYPPGNIQYF.

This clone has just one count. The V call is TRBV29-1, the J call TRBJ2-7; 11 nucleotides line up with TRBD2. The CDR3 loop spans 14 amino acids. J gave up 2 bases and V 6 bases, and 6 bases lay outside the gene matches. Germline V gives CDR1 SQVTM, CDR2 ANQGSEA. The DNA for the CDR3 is TGCAGCGTGGCCCCGGGACTAGCGGCCTACGAGCAGTACTTC. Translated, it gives CSVAPGLAAYEQYF.

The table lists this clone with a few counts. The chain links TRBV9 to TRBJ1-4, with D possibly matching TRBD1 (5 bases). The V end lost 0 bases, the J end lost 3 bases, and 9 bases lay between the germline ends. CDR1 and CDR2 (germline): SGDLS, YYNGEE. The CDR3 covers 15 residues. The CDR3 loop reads CASSVASRANEKLFF. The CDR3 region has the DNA TGTGCCAGCAGCGTAGCTTCCAGGGCTAATGAAAAACTGTTTTTT. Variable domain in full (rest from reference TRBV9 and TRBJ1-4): DSGVTQTPKHLITATGQRVTLRCSPRSGDLSVYWYQQSLDQGLQFLIQYYNGEERAKGNILERFSAQQFPDLHSELNLSSLELGDSALYFCASSVASRANEKLFFGSGTQLSVL.

The CDR3 DNA sequence: TGTGCCAGCAGTCTAGCGGGGACCGGGGAGCTGTTTTTT. It specifies CASSLAGTGELFF. The V call is TRBV27, the J call TRBJ2-2; TRBD2 aligns across 9 bases. After removal of 5 bases from V and 5 bases from J, the junction contained 0 bases not matched to a gene. This CDR3 comprises 13 residues. In germline, CDR1 is MNHEY, CDR2 SMNVEV (reference sequence).

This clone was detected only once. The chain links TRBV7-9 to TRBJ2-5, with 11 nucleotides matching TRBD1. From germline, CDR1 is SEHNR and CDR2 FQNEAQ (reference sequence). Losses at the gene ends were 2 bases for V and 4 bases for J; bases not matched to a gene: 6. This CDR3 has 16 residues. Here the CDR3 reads CASSLRGDRGRETQYF. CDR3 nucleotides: TGTGCCAGCAGCTTAAGGGGGGACAGGGGGAGAGAGACCCAGTACTTC.

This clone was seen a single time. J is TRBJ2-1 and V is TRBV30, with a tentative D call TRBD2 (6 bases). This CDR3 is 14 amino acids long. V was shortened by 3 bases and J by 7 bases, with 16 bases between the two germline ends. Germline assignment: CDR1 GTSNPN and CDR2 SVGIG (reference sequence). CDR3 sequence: CAWRTSWTGNEQFF. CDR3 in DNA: TGTGCCTGGAGGACTAGTTGGACGGGAAATGAGCAGTTCTTC.

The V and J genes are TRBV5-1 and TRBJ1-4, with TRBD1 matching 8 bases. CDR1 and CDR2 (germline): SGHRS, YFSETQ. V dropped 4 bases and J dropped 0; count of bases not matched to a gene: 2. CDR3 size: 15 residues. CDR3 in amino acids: CASSGTGTTNEKLFF. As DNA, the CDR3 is TGCGCCAGCAGCGGGACAGGAACAACTAATGAAAAACTGTTTTTT.

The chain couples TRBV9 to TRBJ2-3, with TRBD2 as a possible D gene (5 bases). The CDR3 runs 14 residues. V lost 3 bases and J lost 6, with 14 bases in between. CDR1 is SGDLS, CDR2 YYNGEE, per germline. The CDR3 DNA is TGTGCCAGCAGCGCCCGAGGGCAGCCGGATACGCAGTATTTT. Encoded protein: CASSARGQPDTQYF.

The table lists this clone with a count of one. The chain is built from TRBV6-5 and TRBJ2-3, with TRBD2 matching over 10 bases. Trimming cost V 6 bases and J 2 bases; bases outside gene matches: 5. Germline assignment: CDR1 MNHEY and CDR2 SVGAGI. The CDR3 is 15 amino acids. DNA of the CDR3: TGTGCCAGCAGCATAGCGGGAGGACTCACAGATACGCAGTATTTT. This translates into CASSIAGGLTDTQYF.

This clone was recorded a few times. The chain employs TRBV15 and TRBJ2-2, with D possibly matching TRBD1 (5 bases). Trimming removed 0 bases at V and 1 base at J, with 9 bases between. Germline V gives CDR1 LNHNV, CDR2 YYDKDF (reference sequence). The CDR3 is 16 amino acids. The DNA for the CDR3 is TGTGCCACCAGCAGAGAGGCCCAGGGGAACACCGGGGAGCTGTTTTTT. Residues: CATSREAQGNTGELFF.

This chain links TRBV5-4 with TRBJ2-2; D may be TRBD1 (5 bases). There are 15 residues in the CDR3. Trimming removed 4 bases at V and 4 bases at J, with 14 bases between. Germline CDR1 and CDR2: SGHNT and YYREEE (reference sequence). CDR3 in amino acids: CASSTQGPGTGELFF. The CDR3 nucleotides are TGTGCCAGCAGCACCCAGGGTCCGGGCACCGGGGAGCTGTTTTTT.

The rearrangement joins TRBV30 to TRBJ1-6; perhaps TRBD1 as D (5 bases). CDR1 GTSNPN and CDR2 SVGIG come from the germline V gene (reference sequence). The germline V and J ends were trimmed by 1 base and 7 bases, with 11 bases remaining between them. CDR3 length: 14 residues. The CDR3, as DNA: TGTGCCTGGAGTGAGGGGCAGCGAAATTCACCCCTCCACTTT. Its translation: CAWSEGQRNSPLHF.

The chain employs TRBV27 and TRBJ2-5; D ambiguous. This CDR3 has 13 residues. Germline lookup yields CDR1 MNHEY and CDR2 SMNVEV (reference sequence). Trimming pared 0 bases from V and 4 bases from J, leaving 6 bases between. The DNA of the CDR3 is TGTGCCAGCAGTTTATCGATCGGAGAGACCCAGTACTTC. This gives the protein CASSLSIGETQYF.

CDR3 in amino acids: CASSLVLAVSYNEQFF. The CDR3 DNA is TGTGCCAGCAGCTTGGTACTAGCGGTATCCTACAATGAGCAGTTCTTC. The rearrangement links TRBV5-8 to TRBJ2-1; TRBD2 matches at 8 bases. Per germline, CDR1 SGHTS and CDR2 YDEGEE. The CDR3 contains 16 residues. The trim removed 0 bases at V and 1 base at J, leaving 3 bases unmatched.

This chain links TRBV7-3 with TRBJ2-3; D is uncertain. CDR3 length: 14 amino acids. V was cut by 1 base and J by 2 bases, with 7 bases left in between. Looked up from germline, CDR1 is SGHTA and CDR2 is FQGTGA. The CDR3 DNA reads TGTGCCAGCAGCTTAAGAGCGATCACAGATACGCAGTATTTT. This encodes CASSLRAITDTQYF. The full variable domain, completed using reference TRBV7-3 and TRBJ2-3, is GAGVSQTPSNKVTEKGKYVELRCDPISGHTALYWYRQSLGQGPEFLIYFQGTGAADDSGLPNDRFFAVRPEGSVSTLKIQRTERGDSAVYLCASSLRAITDTQYFGPGTRLTVL.

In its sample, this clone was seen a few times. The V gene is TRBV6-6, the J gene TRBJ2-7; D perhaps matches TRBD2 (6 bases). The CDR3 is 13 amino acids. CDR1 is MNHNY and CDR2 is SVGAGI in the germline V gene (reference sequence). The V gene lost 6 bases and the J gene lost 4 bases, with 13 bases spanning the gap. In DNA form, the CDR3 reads TGTGCCAGCAGCTCGGCGGGGATATACGAGCAGTACTTC. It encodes CASSSAGIYEQYF.

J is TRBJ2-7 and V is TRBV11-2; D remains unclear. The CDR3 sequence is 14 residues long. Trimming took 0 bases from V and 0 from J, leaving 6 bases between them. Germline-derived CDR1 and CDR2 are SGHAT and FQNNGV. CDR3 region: CASSLDADSYEQYF. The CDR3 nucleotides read TGTGCCAGCAGCTTAGATGCGGACTCCTACGAGCAGTACTTC.

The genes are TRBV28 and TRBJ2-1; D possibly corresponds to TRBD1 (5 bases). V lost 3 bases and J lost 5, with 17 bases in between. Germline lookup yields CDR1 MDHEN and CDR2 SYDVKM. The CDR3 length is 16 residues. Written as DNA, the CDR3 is TGTGCCAGCAGTTTCCCCCCCGGACGCAGGGACAATGAGCAGTTCTTC. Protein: CASSFPPGRRDNEQFF.

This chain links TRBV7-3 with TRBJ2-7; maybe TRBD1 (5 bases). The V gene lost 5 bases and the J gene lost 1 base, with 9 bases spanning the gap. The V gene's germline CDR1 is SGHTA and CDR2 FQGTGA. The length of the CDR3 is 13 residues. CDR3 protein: CASSETGSYEQYF. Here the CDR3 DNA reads TGTGCCAGCAGCGAAACAGGTTCCTACGAGCAGTACTTC.

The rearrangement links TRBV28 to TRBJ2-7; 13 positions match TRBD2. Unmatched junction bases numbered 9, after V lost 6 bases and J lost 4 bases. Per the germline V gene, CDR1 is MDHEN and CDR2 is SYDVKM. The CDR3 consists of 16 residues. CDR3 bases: TGTGCCAGCAGGTGGGGGACTAGCGGGAATCGATACGAGCAGTACTTC. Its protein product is CASRWGTSGNRYEQYF. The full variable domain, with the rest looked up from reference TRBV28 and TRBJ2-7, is DVKVTQSSRYLVKRTGEKVFLECVQDMDHENMFWYRQDPGLGLRLIYFSYDVKMKEKGDIPEGYSVSREKKERFSLILESASTNQTSMYLCASRWGTSGNRYEQYFGPGTRLTVT.

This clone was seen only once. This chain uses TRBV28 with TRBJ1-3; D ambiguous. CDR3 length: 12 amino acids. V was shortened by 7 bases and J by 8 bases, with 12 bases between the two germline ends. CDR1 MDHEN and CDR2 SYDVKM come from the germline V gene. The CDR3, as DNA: TGTGCCAGCACCTCGGAGGGTTACACCATATATTTT. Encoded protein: CASTSEGYTIYF.